Below are 24 T cell receptor beta chains sequenced from a single sample in a study of T cell changes during pregnancy in multiple sclerosis. Clones were sequenced by immunoSEQ multiplex PCR, and TCRdb holds only the in-frame ones, with some missing. The profile shows about 40,000 clones, 94% of them singletons. Sequenced material: peripheral blood, taken in the third trimester of pregnancy. All receptors derive from a female donor with multiple sclerosis, enrolled in a pregnancy study.

The V gene is TRBV7-9, the J gene TRBJ1-4; D is possibly TRBD1 (5 bases). The CDR3 covers 15 residues. Germline assignment: CDR1 SEHNR and CDR2 FQNEAQ (reference sequence). V was clipped by 1 base and J by 8 bases, with 14 bases between them. CDR3: CASSLEQGVREKLFF. The CDR3 DNA reads as TGTGCCAGCAGCTTAGAACAAGGGGTTCGAGAAAAACTGTTTTTT.

V and J are TRBV4-3 and TRBJ1-2; tentatively, D is TRBD1 (5 bases). V gave up 6 bases and J gave up 3 bases, with 11 bases separating them. Germline loops: CDR1 LGHNA, CDR2 YSLEER. This CDR3 contains 13 residues. The CDR3 sequence: CASSRTSDYGYTF. The CDR3 coding sequence is TGCGCCAGCAGTCGGACAAGCGACTATGGCTACACCTTC.

The CDR3 bases are TGCGCCAGCAGCTTAGCTCGGGATAGCATAGATGAGCAGTTCTTC. Residues: CASSLARDSIDEQFF. The V call is TRBV5-1, the J call TRBJ2-1; TRBD2 is a possible D gene (5 bases). Trimming removed 2 bases from V and 8 bases from J, with 17 bases in between. The V gene's germline CDR1 is SGHRS and CDR2 YFSETQ. The length of the CDR3 is 15 residues.

V and J are TRBV4-1 and TRBJ2-7, with D possibly matching TRBD2 (5 bases). Looked up from germline, CDR1 is MGHRA and CDR2 is YSYEKL. Trimming cost V 4 bases and J 3 bases, with 37 bases left between them. The CDR3 runs to 22 residues. The CDR3 coding sequence is TGCGCCAGCAGCCTACTGATTAATCCCCCGGGATCTCCCCGAAAGAGTCGCTACGAGCAGTACTTC. It encodes CASSLLINPPGSPRKSRYEQYF.

This sequence joins TRBV7-9 and TRBJ2-7; 9 bases fit TRBD1. The V gene's germline CDR1 is SEHNR and CDR2 FQNEAQ (reference sequence). The trim removed 3 bases at V and 2 bases at J, leaving 2 bases unmatched. This CDR3 contains 14 residues. CDR3 nucleotides: TGTGCCAGCAGCTTTAGGGACAGGGCCTACGAGCAGTACTTC. Protein sequence: CASSFRDRAYEQYF.

The chain carries TRBV9 and TRBJ2-2, with 10 bases matching TRBD2. CDR1 SGDLS and CDR2 YYNGEE come from the germline V gene. The CDR3 extends over 17 amino acids. V shed 0 bases and J 7 bases; nucleotides not matched to a gene: 9. The CDR3 sequence is CASSVGSSGSRSGELFF. The CDR3 region has the DNA TGTGCCAGCAGCGTAGGGTCTAGCGGGAGCCGAAGCGGGGAGCTGTTTTTT. Full variable domain (rest looked up from reference TRBV9 and TRBJ2-2): DSGVTQTPKHLITATGQRVTLRCSPRSGDLSVYWYQQSLDQGLQFLIQYYNGEERAKGNILERFSAQQFPDLHSELNLSSLELGDSALYFCASSVGSSGSRSGELFFGEGSRLTVL.

The chain employs TRBV15 and TRBJ2-7, with 11 bases that match TRBD2. V dropped 2 bases and J dropped 4; count of bases not matched to a gene: 4. Germline V gene sequence: CDR1 LNHNV, CDR2 YYDKDF (reference sequence). The CDR3 loop spans 15 amino acids. The CDR3 reads CATSRRLAGTYEQYF. CDR3 in DNA: TGTGCCACCAGCAGAAGACTAGCGGGGACGTACGAGCAGTACTTC.

The chain recombines TRBV4-3 with TRBJ2-2; no clear D gene. Germline CDR1 is LGHNA and CDR2 is YSLEER. The V end was cut by 0 bases, the J end by 0 bases, with 8 bases between. The CDR3 totals 16 residues. The CDR3 sequence is CASSQEVAANTGELFF. The CDR3 nucleotides read TGCGCCAGCAGCCAAGAAGTCGCAGCGAACACCGGGGAGCTGTTTTTT.

The J gene is TRBJ1-4, the V gene TRBV6-1, with D possibly matching TRBD1 (6 bases). CDR3 length equals 19 residues. Between the trimmed V and J ends, which lost 4 bases and 3 bases, there was a span of 24 bases. The germline CDR1 and CDR2 sequences are MNHNS and SASEGT. The CDR3 DNA sequence: TGTGCCAGCAGTGGGCAGACAGGAGCCAAATACGAGTCTAATGAAAAACTGTTTTTT. Translating it yields CASSGQTGAKYESNEKLFF.

The chain combines TRBV19 with TRBJ1-1; D not certain. V shed 7 bases and J shed 6 bases, with 15 bases lying between them. This CDR3 has 13 residues. The germline gives CDR1 LNHDA, CDR2 SQIVND (reference sequence). Here the CDR3 DNA reads TGTGCCAGTATATACCCCTTGAGCTCTGAAGCTTTCTTT. This gives the protein CASIYPLSSEAFF.

This clone showed up just once. This rearrangement joins TRBV11-2 to TRBJ2-5; D might be TRBD1 (5 bases). The length of the CDR3 is 14 residues. The germline V gene encodes CDR1 SGHAT and CDR2 FQNNGV. Trimming removed 5 bases at V and 4 bases at J, with 14 bases between. CDR3 amino acids: CASSPRTGGETQYF. The DNA of the CDR3 is TGTGCCAGCAGCCCCAGAACAGGCGGAGAGACCCAGTACTTC.

The chain uses TRBV28 and TRBJ1-1; 9 bases map to TRBD1. CDR1 and CDR2 from the germline V gene are MDHEN and SYDVKM. CDR3 length: 17 residues. Germline trimming cut 5 bases from V and 6 bases from J; bases unmatched to any gene: 16. The CDR3 sequence: CASSVSPQGALGAEAFF. DNA of the CDR3: TGTGCCAGCAGTGTCAGTCCACAGGGGGCCCTTGGGGCTGAAGCTTTCTTT.

The chain links TRBV7-9 to TRBJ1-4; TRBD1 matches 9 bases. V shed 1 base and J 0 bases; nucleotides not matched to a gene: 3. Germline CDR1 SEHNR, CDR2 FQNEAQ (reference sequence). The CDR3 length is 17 residues. In DNA, the CDR3 is TGTGCCAGCAGCTTAGGACAGGGGGAAGCAACTAATGAAAAACTGTTTTTT. This translates into CASSLGQGEATNEKLFF.

The chain links TRBV7-8 to TRBJ1-4; 9 bases match TRBD1. Germline CDR1 SGHVS, CDR2 FQNEAQ. This CDR3 is built from 16 residues. The V segment lost 5 bases and the J segment 7 bases; nucleotides outside the gene matches: 11. DNA of the CDR3: TGTGCCAGCAGCCGCAACCCGGGACAGGGCTTTGAAAAACTGTTTTTT. Amino acid sequence: CASSRNPGQGFEKLFF.

In nucleotides, the CDR3 is TGTGCCACCAGCAGAGGACAGGGGGCCTACGAGCAGTACTTC. Amino acids: CATSRGQGAYEQYF. The chain employs TRBV15 and TRBJ2-7; 9 positions agree with TRBD1. The CDR3 runs 14 residues. J lost 2 bases, V lost 1 base, and 0 bases had no gene match. The germline CDR1 and CDR2 sequences are LNHNV and YYDKDF (reference sequence).

The chain couples TRBV2 to TRBJ1-5, with 7 bases identical to TRBD1. The junction had 15 bases not matched to a gene; V was cut back by 4 bases and J by 6 bases. Germline-derived CDR1 and CDR2 are SNHLY and FYNNEI. The CDR3 is made up of 17 amino acids. The CDR3, as DNA: TGTGCCAGCAGTGTGGGACAGACGGACGTTTTGTCTCAGCCCCAGCATTTT. Its translation is CASSVGQTDVLSQPQHF.

The chain is built from TRBV5-1 and TRBJ2-1; 7 nucleotides align to TRBD1. Germline V lookup: CDR1 SGHRS, CDR2 YFSETQ. The V segment lost 0 bases and the J segment 9 bases; nucleotides outside the gene matches: 6. This CDR3 has 14 residues. The CDR3 DNA follows: TGCGCCAGCAGCTTGGAACACAGGGGCGGTGAGCAGTTCTTC. Translation gives CASSLEHRGGEQFF.

The gene calls are TRBV15 and TRBJ2-5, with D maybe TRBD1 (5 bases). This CDR3 region has 14 residues. V dropped 5 bases and J dropped 5 bases, with 15 bases sitting between them. Germline-derived CDR1 and CDR2 are LNHNV and YYDKDF (reference sequence). The CDR3 coding sequence is TGTGCCACCAGCTCCCCTTCAGGGATGGAGACCCAGTACTTC. Protein: CATSSPSGMETQYF.

The genes are TRBV27 and TRBJ1-6; D is perhaps TRBD1 (6 bases). CDR3 length equals 14 residues. The germline V gene encodes CDR1 MNHEY and CDR2 SMNVEV (reference sequence). The germline V and J ends were trimmed by 3 bases and 5 bases, with 8 bases remaining between them. The CDR3 bases are TGTGCCAGCAGTTTCCGGACAGATAATTCACCCCTCCACTTT. The encoded protein is CASSFRTDNSPLHF.

The chain carries TRBV27 and TRBJ2-3, with 7 bases that match TRBD2. The germline V gene has CDR1 MNHEY and CDR2 SMNVEV (reference sequence). This CDR3 has 15 residues. The junction had 6 bases not matched to a gene; V was cut back by 5 bases and J by 1 base. The CDR3 here is CASSTRSGGTDTQYF. The CDR3 DNA reads as TGTGCCAGCAGTACTAGGAGCGGGGGCACAGATACGCAGTATTTT.

V usage is TRBV27 and J usage is TRBJ2-1, with unresolved D. There are 14 residues in the CDR3. V was trimmed by 6 bases and J by 0 bases, leaving 9 bases between them. Germline CDR1 is MNHEY and CDR2 is SMNVEV (reference sequence). Here the CDR3 reads CASSFESSYNEQFF. In DNA, the CDR3 is TGTGCCAGCAGCTTTGAGAGCTCCTACAATGAGCAGTTCTTC.

CDR3 sequence: CASRWQESGYTF. CDR3 DNA sequence: TGTGCCAGCAGATGGCAGGAATCTGGCTACACCTTC. The rearrangement links TRBV6-5 to TRBJ1-2; D remains ambiguous. The CDR3 runs 12 residues. The germline gives CDR1 MNHEY, CDR2 SVGAGI. V lost 6 bases and J 7 bases, leaving 12 bases between the germline ends.

The J gene is TRBJ2-1, the V gene TRBV9, with 7 bases lining up with TRBD1. In germline, CDR1 is SGDLS, CDR2 YYNGEE. This CDR3 is built from 17 residues. V trimming: 3 bases; J trimming: 0 bases; junction bases outside the gene matches: 9. DNA of the CDR3: TGTGCCAGCAGCGGCCGCATACAGGGGAGCTCCTACAATGAGCAGTTCTTC. The encoded protein is CASSGRIQGSSYNEQFF. The full variable domain, rest sourced from reference TRBV9 and TRBJ2-1, is DSGVTQTPKHLITATGQRVTLRCSPRSGDLSVYWYQQSLDQGLQFLIQYYNGEERAKGNILERFSAQQFPDLHSELNLSSLELGDSALYFCASSGRIQGSSYNEQFFGPGTRLTVL.

The chain links TRBV12-1 to TRBJ2-3; no DNA check was done on the table's D call, TRBD2. TRBV12-1 is termed a pseudogene. The CDR3 runs to 16 residues. The CDR3 reads CASSSPRELCTDTQYF. CDR3 nucleotide sequence: TGTGCCAGCAGCTCGCCGCGGGAGTTGTGCACAGATACGCAGTATTTT.